The 32 T cell receptor beta chains presented below share a single source sample, sequenced in a study of T cell repertoires in aging, cancer and after chemotherapy. Rearranged V-D-J TRB sequences were amplified with a mixed TRB-A/B primer pool. TCRdb redid the calling of the multiplex PCR reads with MiXCR, one entry per CDR3 protein. Counted here are several thousand distinct CDR3 sequences, around half occurring once; the ten biggest clones make up 20%. Peripheral blood genomic DNA, not sorted cells or RNA, was the template. Material: blood. The source is a human donor in good health.

The chain links TRBV30 to TRBJ2-5; TRBD1 aligns across 10 bases. CDR1 is GTSNPN and CDR2 is SVGIG in the germline V gene (reference sequence). The CDR3 is 14 residues long. CDR3 DNA sequence: TGTGCGGTGGACAGACAGGGGGCGCGGGAGACCCAGTACTTC. Protein: CAVDRQGARETQYF.

The chain recombines TRBV27 with TRBJ1-2, with D possibly being TRBD1 (5 bases). This CDR3 has 14 residues. Germline CDR1 MNHEY, CDR2 SMNVEV (reference sequence). The V gene lost 5 bases and the J gene lost 2 bases, with 12 bases spanning the gap. The CDR3 DNA is TGTGCCAGCAGTCAAGGGGCGACCAACTATGGCTACACCTTC. Amino acid sequence: CASSQGATNYGYTF.

This clonotype was counted only a few times. This chain connects TRBV7-6 to TRBJ2-2; unclear D gene. V gave up 6 bases and J gave up 5 bases, with 7 bases separating them. Germline V CDR1 and CDR2: SGHVS, FNYEAQ. The CDR3 loop spans 12 amino acids. DNA of the CDR3: TGTGCCAGCAGGCCTCGAACCGGGGAGCTGTTTTTT. Its protein is CASRPRTGELFF.

This clonotype showed up just a few times. The chain couples TRBV19 to TRBJ1-2, with TRBD1 identical over 8 bases. Per germline, CDR1 LNHDA and CDR2 SQIVND (reference sequence). The CDR3 runs to 14 residues. With V trimmed by 3 bases and J by 5 bases, 5 bases remained unmatched. This chain's CDR3 is CASSIGTGLYGYTF. DNA of the CDR3: TGTGCCAGTAGTATCGGGACAGGCCTATATGGCTACACCTTC.

The chain carries TRBV15 and TRBJ2-7; 7 nucleotides align to TRBD1. The CDR3 covers 15 residues. The V gene's germline CDR1 is LNHNV and CDR2 YYDKDF (reference sequence). The V gene end was trimmed by 2 bases and the J gene end by 6 bases; junction bases not matched to a gene: 10. The CDR3 DNA is TGTGCCACCAGCAGACTGACAGGGACGCTCGGCGAGCAGTACTTC. It translates to CATSRLTGTLGEQYF.

The gene calls are TRBV6-2 or TRBV6-3 and TRBJ2-5, with 7 positions matching TRBD2. The CDR3 is made up of 14 amino acids. V gave up 6 bases and J gave up 4 bases; unmatched junction bases: 8. Germline CDR1 and CDR2: MNHEY and SVGEGT. The CDR3 reads CASRGLDMRETQYF. DNA of the CDR3: TGTGCCAGCAGAGGACTAGACATGCGAGAGACCCAGTACTTC.

This clonotype was counted a single time. V and J are TRBV6-2 or TRBV6-3 and TRBJ2-7; the match to TRBD2 covers 7 bases. This CDR3 has 14 amino acids. The germline CDR1 and CDR2 sequences are MNHEY and SVGEGT. J gave up 0 bases and V 6 bases, and 5 bases lay outside the gene matches. As DNA, the CDR3 is TGTGCCAGCAGGCGAGCGGGGCCCTCCTACGAGCAGTACTTC. It is translated as CASRRAGPSYEQYF.

The chain has TRBV5-3 and TRBJ2-3, with 8 bases lining up with TRBD2. TRBV5-3 is known as an ORF, though its function is uncertain. J lost 3 bases, V lost 4 bases, and 16 bases had no gene match. The CDR3 has 18 amino acids. CDR3 DNA sequence: TGTGCCAGAAGCACGGTAGGTATAAGCGGGAGTAGGACAGATACGCAGTATTTT. Amino acids: CARSTVGISGSRTDTQYF.

The rearrangement uses TRBV19 and TRBJ1-1; 9 bases agree with TRBD1. V was clipped by 5 bases and J by 6 bases; unmatched bases: 13. CDR1 and CDR2 (germline): LNHDA, SQIVND (reference sequence). This CDR3 is built from 16 residues. The CDR3 DNA is TGTGCCAGTAGTGGCCACAGGGGGCGCGACGACGCTGAAGCTTTCTTT. This encodes CASSGHRGRDDAEAFF.

The genes are TRBV18 and TRBJ2-1; D remains unclear. The germline V and J ends were trimmed by 3 bases and 9 bases, with 21 bases remaining between them. CDR1 is KGHSH, CDR2 LQKENI, per germline. This CDR3 spans 16 amino acids. CDR3 sequence reads: CASSPRILDTTGEQFF. CDR3 bases: TGTGCCAGCTCACCGCGCATTTTAGACACCACCGGTGAGCAGTTCTTC. Together with reference TRBV18 and TRBJ2-1, the CDR3 gives the full variable domain: NAGVMQNPRHLVRRRGQEARLRCSPMKGHSHVYWYRQLPEEGLKFMVYLQKENIIDESGMPKERFSAEFPKEGPSILRIQQVVRGDSAAYFCASSPRILDTTGEQFFGPGTRLTVL.

The chain couples TRBV19 to TRBJ1-4; 7 positions match TRBD1. The trim removed 7 bases at V and 5 bases at J, leaving 4 bases unmatched. CDR1 is LNHDA, CDR2 SQIVND, per germline (reference sequence). CDR3 length: 13 amino acids. CDR3 loop: CASTGTENEKLFF. In DNA form, the CDR3 reads TGTGCCAGTACCGGGACAGAGAATGAAAAACTGTTTTTT.

The chain joins TRBV27 to TRBJ1-2; TRBD1 agrees at 7 bases. Germline values: CDR1 MNHEY, CDR2 SMNVEV (reference sequence). The CDR3 has 13 residues. After removal of 7 bases from V and 2 bases from J, the junction contained 4 bases not matched to a gene. The CDR3 nucleotides are TGTGCCAGCAAAAGGGGGCAGAACTATGGCTACACCTTC. Its translation: CASKRGQNYGYTF.

V usage is TRBV5-6 and J usage is TRBJ2-7, with unresolved D. In germline, CDR1 is SGHDT, CDR2 YYEEEE. The V gene lost 4 bases and the J gene lost 7 bases, with 12 bases spanning the gap. The CDR3 consists of 12 residues. The CDR3 here is CASSPERWEQYF. Written as DNA, the CDR3 is TGTGCCAGCAGCCCCGAACGTTGGGAGCAGTACTTC. Complete variable domain (other parts from reference TRBV5-6 and TRBJ2-7): DAGVTQSPTHLIKTRGQQVTLRCSPKSGHDTVSWYQQALGQGPQFIFQYYEEEERQRGNFPDRFSGHQFPNYSSELNVNALLLGDSALYLCASSPERWEQYFGPGTRLTVT.

Written as DNA, the CDR3 is TGTGCCAGCAGTTTATACGGGACAGGGAATCAGCCCCAGCATTTT. This encodes CASSLYGTGNQPQHF. This rearrangement joins TRBV27 to TRBJ1-5, with 9 bases that match TRBD1. J was trimmed by 4 bases and V by 1 base; bases with no gene match: 2. The CDR3 contains 15 residues. Germline-derived CDR1 and CDR2 are MNHEY and SMNVEV (reference sequence).

This clonotype was seen just once. The rearrangement uses TRBV6-6 and TRBJ2-7; 12 nucleotides agree with TRBD2. The CDR3 runs to 16 residues. V shed 6 bases, J shed 5 bases, and the junction held 11 bases outside the gene matches. Germline values: CDR1 MNHNY, CDR2 SVGAGI (reference sequence). CDR3 region: CASRAPTSGRINEQYF. The CDR3 DNA follows: TGTGCCAGCAGGGCCCCGACTAGCGGGAGAATCAACGAGCAGTACTTC.

In its sample, this clonotype ranks as medium-sized. V gene TRBV29-1 combines with J gene TRBJ2-7, with a possible D match to TRBD2 (5 bases). Trimming took 6 bases from V and 2 from J, leaving 8 bases between them. Per the germline V gene, CDR1 is SQVTM and CDR2 is ANQGSEA. This CDR3 is 11 amino acids long. The CDR3 bases are TGCAGCGTGTCCGGGACCTACGAGCAGTACTTC. This translates into CSVSGTYEQYF.

The chain couples TRBV6-5 to TRBJ1-1, with TRBD1 as a possible D gene (5 bases). V lost 5 bases to trimming and J lost 7 bases, with 14 bases between them. This CDR3 is built from 13 residues. Germline assignment: CDR1 MNHEY and CDR2 SVGAGI. The CDR3 bases are TGTGCCAGCAGTGACACGGGACCGAATGAAGCTTTCTTT. Translation gives CASSDTGPNEAFF.

The chain uses TRBV27 and TRBJ1-1; 8 bases match TRBD1. Trimming removed 6 bases from V and 8 bases from J; junction bases left unmatched: 8. The germline CDR1 and CDR2 sequences are MNHEY and SMNVEV (reference sequence). The CDR3 is 13 residues long. CDR3 residues: CASSAGQGMEAFF. CDR3 nucleotides: TGTGCCAGCAGCGCCGGACAGGGAATGGAAGCTTTCTTT.

The chain is built from TRBV12-3 or TRBV12-4 and TRBJ2-3; TRBD1 agrees at 12 bases. This CDR3 has 16 amino acids. V was pared by 4 bases and J by 3 bases, with 5 bases of the junction left unmatched. For the CDR3, the DNA is TGTGCCAGCAGTTCCTGGGACAGGGGGCGAACAGATACGCAGTATTTT. Translating gives CASSSWDRGRTDTQYF.

This clonotype showed up just a few times. The J gene is TRBJ1-2, the V gene TRBV19; D is undetermined. Germline CDR1 and CDR2: LNHDA and SQIVND (reference sequence). The V and J ends lost 4 bases and 4 bases respectively, with 13 bases between them. This CDR3 has 14 amino acids. CDR3 region: CASSREGSIYGYTF. In DNA form, the CDR3 reads TGTGCCAGTAGTAGGGAAGGGTCGATCTATGGCTACACCTTC.

The chain couples TRBV6-1 to TRBJ1-3; D is undetermined. The CDR3 contains 15 residues. CDR1 is MNHNS and CDR2 is SASEGT in the germline V gene. Trimming took 5 bases from V and 2 from J, leaving 13 bases between them. The CDR3 DNA is TGTGCCAGCAGTTATTCGAAGAGTCCTGGAAACACCATATATTTT. Protein product: CASSYSKSPGNTIYF.

The J gene is TRBJ1-2, the V gene TRBV5-6, with D perhaps matching TRBD1 (5 bases). CDR3 length: 15 residues. Per germline, CDR1 SGHDT and CDR2 YYEEEE. V was shortened by 4 bases and J by 1 base, with 14 bases between the two germline ends. Here the CDR3 DNA reads TGTGCCAGCAGCCCGGCGGGGGGGGTTAACTATGGCTACACCTTC. This gives the protein CASSPAGGVNYGYTF.

In this sample, this clonotype turned up a few times. The chain employs TRBV12-3 or TRBV12-4 and TRBJ1-6; D is unresolved. With 0 bases removed from V and 11 bases from J, the gap between germline ends came to 11 bases. This CDR3 comprises 14 residues. CDR3 in DNA: TGTGCCAGCAGTTTAGCCAGGTCAAAGACACCCCTCCACTTT. Its translation: CASSLARSKTPLHF.

The genes are TRBV6-5 and TRBJ2-1, with D perhaps TRBD2 (5 bases). CDR3 length: 12 amino acids. V lost 6 bases to trimming and J lost 9 bases, with 12 bases between them. Germline V gene lookup returns CDR1 MNHEY and CDR2 SVGAGI. As DNA, the CDR3 is TGTGCCAGCAGGCCGACTAAATCTGAGCAGTTCTTC. As protein: CASRPTKSEQFF.

This clonotype was counted only a few times. The CDR3 loop is CASSPGQGSNTEAFF. The CDR3 nucleotides are TGTGCCAGTAGTCCCGGACAGGGTAGCAACACTGAAGCTTTCTTT. The rearrangement uses TRBV19 and TRBJ1-1, with 8 positions matching TRBD1. The CDR3 has 15 residues. Germline V gene sequence: CDR1 LNHDA, CDR2 SQIVND (reference sequence). V shed 5 bases, J shed 2 bases, and the junction held 7 bases outside the gene matches.

The chain joins TRBV11-1 to TRBJ2-3, with 8 bases matching TRBD2. V shed 7 bases and J 2 bases; nucleotides not matched to a gene: 11. This CDR3 is 16 amino acids long. Germline lookup yields CDR1 SGHAT and CDR2 FQDESV (reference sequence). For the CDR3, the DNA is TGTGCCAGCACATCTACCGGGACTAGAAACACAGATACGCAGTATTTT. Its protein product is CASTSTGTRNTDTQYF.

This clonotype has only one observation. This sequence joins TRBV6-5 and TRBJ1-4; a possible D gene is TRBD1 (6 bases). Germline assignment: CDR1 MNHEY and CDR2 SVGAGI. Trimming shortened V by 6 bases and J by 7 bases, and 15 bases separated the two germline ends. This CDR3 contains 14 residues. CDR3 nucleotide sequence: TGTGCCAGCAGCAGGACAGTCCGGGGTGAAAAACTGTTTTTT. It is translated as CASSRTVRGEKLFF.

This clonotype was detected a few times. The chain combines TRBV6-6 with TRBJ1-2; D gene unclear. V gave up 7 bases and J gave up 4 bases, with 10 bases separating them. The CDR3 is made up of 12 amino acids. Germline-derived CDR1 and CDR2 are MNHNY and SVGAGI (reference sequence). The CDR3 DNA sequence: TGTGCCAGCAAGGCGGTTAGCTATGGCTACACCTTC. As protein: CASKAVSYGYTF.

The CDR3 DNA reads TGTGCCTGGAGTCTGACACAGGGGTTGACTGAAGCTTTCTTT. It translates to CAWSLTQGLTEAFF. The chain has TRBV30 and TRBJ1-1; 7 bases fit TRBD1. With V trimmed by 2 bases and J by 5 bases, 8 bases remained unmatched. The CDR3 spans 14 residues. Germline V lookup: CDR1 GTSNPN, CDR2 SVGIG (reference sequence).

V and J are TRBV10-2 and TRBJ2-3; 9 nucleotides match TRBD2. Unmatched junction bases numbered 4, after V lost 4 bases and J lost 2 bases. The CDR3 runs 15 residues. CDR1 and CDR2 from the germline V gene are WSHSY and SAAADI. The CDR3: CASSGTSGLTDTQYF. CDR3 DNA: TGCGCCAGCAGTGGAACTAGCGGGCTCACAGATACGCAGTATTTT.

The chain has TRBV6-5 and TRBJ2-7; perhaps TRBD2 as D (5 bases). Germline V gene data show CDR1 as MNHEY and CDR2 as SVGAGI. The CDR3 spans 12 residues. The germline V and J ends were trimmed by 6 bases and 4 bases, with 10 bases remaining between them. The CDR3 DNA reads as TGTGCCAGCAGCGGGAACGGGTACGAGCAGTACTTC. Its protein product is CASSGNGYEQYF.

This chain uses TRBV12-3 or TRBV12-4 with TRBJ2-7, with 8 bases aligning to TRBD1. The trim removed 1 base at V and 6 bases at J, leaving 2 bases unmatched. The length of the CDR3 is 13 residues. The CDR3: CASSLGQGIEQYF. DNA of the CDR3: TGTGCCAGCAGTTTAGGACAGGGGATCGAGCAGTACTTC.